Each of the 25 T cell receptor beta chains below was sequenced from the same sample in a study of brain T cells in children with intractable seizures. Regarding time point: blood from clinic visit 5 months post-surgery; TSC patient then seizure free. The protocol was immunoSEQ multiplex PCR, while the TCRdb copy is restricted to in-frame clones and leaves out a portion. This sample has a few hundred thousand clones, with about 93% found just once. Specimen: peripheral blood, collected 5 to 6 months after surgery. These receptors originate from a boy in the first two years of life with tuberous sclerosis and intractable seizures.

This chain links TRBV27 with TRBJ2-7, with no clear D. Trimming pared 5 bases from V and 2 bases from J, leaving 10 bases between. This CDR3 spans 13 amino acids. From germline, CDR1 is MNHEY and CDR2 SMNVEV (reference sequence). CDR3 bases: TGTGCCAGCAGTCCCGTGGGGACCTACGAGCAGTACTTC. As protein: CASSPVGTYEQYF.

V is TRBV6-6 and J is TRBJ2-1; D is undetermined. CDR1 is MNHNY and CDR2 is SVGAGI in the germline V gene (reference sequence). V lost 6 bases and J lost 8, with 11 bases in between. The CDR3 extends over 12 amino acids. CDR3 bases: TGTGCCAGCAGCCACTCTACGGATGAGCAGTTCTTC. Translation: CASSHSTDEQFF.

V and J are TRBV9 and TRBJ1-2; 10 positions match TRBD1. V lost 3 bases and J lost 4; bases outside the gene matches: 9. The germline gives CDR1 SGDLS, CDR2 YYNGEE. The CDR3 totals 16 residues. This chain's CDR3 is CASSAGQGSYTYGYTF. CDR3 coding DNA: TGTGCCAGCAGCGCGGGACAGGGGAGCTATACCTATGGCTACACCTTC.

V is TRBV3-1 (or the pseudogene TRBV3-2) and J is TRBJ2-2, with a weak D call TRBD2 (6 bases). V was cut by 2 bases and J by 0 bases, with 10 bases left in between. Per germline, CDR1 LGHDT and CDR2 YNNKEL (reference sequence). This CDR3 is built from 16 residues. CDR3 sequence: CASSQKGGTNTGELFF. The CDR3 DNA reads TGTGCCAGCAGCCAAAAAGGCGGGACGAACACCGGGGAGCTGTTTTTT.

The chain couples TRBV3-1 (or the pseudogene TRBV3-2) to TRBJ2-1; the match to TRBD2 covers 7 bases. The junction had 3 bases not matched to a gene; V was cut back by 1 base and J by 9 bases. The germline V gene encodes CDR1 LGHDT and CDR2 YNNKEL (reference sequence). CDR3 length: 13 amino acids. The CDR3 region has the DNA TGTGCCAGCAGCCAAGTTAGGGAGGGTGAGCAGTTCTTC. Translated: CASSQVREGEQFF.

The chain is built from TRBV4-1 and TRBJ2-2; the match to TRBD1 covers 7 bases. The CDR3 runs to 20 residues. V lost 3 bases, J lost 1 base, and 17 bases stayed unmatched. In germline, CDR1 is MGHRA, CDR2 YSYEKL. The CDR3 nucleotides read TGCGCCAGCAGCCATAAGGTCCGGACTCGGGACAGACAGAACACCGGGGAGCTGTTTTTT. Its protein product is CASSHKVRTRDRQNTGELFF.

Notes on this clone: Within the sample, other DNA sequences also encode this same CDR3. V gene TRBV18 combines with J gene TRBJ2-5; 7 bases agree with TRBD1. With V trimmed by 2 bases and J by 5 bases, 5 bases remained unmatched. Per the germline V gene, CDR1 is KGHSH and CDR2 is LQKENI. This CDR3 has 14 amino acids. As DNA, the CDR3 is TGTGCCAGCTCACCAACAGGGGCAGGGGAGACCCAGTACTTC. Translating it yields CASSPTGAGETQYF.

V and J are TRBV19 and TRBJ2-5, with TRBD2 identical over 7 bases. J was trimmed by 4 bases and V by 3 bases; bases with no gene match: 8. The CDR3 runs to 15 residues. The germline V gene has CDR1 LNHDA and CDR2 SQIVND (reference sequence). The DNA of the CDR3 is TGTGCCAGTAGTATCGCGGGAGTGAATGGAGAGACCCAGTACTTC. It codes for CASSIAGVNGETQYF.

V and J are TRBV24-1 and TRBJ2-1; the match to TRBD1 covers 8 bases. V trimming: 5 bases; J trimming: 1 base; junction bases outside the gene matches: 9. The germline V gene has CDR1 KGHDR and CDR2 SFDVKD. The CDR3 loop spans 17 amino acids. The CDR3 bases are TGTGCCACCAGTGCCTTGACAGGGGACCCTTCCTACAATGAGCAGTTCTTC. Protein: CATSALTGDPSYNEQFF.

The CDR3 loop reads CAITEGQPYEQYF. The CDR3 nucleotides are TGTGCCATCACGGAGGGACAGCCCTACGAGCAGTACTTC. The chain couples TRBV10-3 to TRBJ2-7, with D possibly TRBD1 on 7 matching bases. The germline V gene encodes CDR1 ENHRY and CDR2 SYGVKD. The CDR3 has 13 residues. V gave up 7 bases and J gave up 2 bases, with 12 bases separating them.

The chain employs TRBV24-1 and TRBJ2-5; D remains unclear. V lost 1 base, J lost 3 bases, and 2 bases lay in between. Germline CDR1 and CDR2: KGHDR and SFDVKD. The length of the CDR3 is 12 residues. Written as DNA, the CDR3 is TGTGCCACCAGTGATTTTAAAGAGACCCAGTACTTC. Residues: CATSDFKETQYF.

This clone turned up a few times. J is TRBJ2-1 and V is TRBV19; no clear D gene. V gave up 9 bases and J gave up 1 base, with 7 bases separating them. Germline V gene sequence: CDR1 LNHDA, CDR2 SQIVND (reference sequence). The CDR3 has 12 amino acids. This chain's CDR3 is CASSRSYNEQFF. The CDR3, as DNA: TGTGCCAGCTCTAGATCCTACAATGAGCAGTTCTTC.

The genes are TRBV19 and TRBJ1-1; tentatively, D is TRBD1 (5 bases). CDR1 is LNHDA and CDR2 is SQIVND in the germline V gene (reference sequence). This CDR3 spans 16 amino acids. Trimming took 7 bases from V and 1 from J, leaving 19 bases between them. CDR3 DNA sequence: TGTGCCAGTACCTCCTGGGCGGGACGGAAGAACACTGAAGCTTTCTTT. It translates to CASTSWAGRKNTEAFF.

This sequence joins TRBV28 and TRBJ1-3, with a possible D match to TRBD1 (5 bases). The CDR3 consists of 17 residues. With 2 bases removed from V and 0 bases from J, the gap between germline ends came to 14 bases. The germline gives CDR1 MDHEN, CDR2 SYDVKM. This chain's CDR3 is CASSLPGTRISGNTIYF. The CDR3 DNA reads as TGTGCCAGCAGTTTACCCGGGACGAGGATCTCTGGAAACACCATATATTTT.

The CDR3 region is CASRGQGEVYGYTF. CDR3 DNA: TGTGCCAGCAGGGGGCAGGGGGAAGTCTATGGCTACACCTTC. The J gene is TRBJ1-2, the V gene TRBV6-5; 7 bases match TRBD1. V was pared by 6 bases and J by 4 bases, with 8 bases of the junction left unmatched. The V gene's germline CDR1 is MNHEY and CDR2 SVGAGI. CDR3 length: 14 residues.

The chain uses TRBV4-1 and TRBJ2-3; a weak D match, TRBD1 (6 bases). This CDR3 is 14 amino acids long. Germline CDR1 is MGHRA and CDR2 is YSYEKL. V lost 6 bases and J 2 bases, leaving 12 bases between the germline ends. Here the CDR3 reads CASRLGAHTDTQYF. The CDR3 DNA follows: TGCGCCAGCAGACTGGGGGCCCACACAGATACGCAGTATTTT.

Here the CDR3 reads CATSLGQNTEAFF. As DNA, the CDR3 is TGTGCCACCAGCCTGGGGCAGAACACTGAAGCTTTCTTT. The J gene is TRBJ1-1, the V gene TRBV24-1, with a possible D match to TRBD1 (5 bases). Between the trimmed V and J ends, which lost 7 bases and 1 base, there was a span of 9 bases. The CDR3 is 13 residues long. CDR1 is KGHDR, CDR2 SFDVKD, per germline.

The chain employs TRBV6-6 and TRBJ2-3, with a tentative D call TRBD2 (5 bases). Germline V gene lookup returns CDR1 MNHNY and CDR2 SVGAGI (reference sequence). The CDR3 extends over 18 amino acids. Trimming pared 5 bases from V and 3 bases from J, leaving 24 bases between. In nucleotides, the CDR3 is TGTGCCAGCAGTCCTCGACTTGAGAGCTTTCGCGGGACAGATACGCAGTATTTT. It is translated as CASSPRLESFRGTDTQYF.

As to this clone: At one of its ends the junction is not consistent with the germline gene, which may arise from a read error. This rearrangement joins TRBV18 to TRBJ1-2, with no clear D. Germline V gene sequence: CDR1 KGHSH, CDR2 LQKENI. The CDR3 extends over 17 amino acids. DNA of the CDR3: TGTGCCAGCGCACCACTAGCAAGTACATCTACTAACTATGGCTACACCTTC. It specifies CASAPLASTSTNYGYTF. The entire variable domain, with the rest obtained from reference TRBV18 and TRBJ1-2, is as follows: NAGVMQNPRHLVRRRGQEARLRCSPMKGHSHVYWYRQLPEEGLKFMVYLQKENIIDESGMPKERFSAEFPKEGPSILRIQQVVRGDSAAYFCASAPLASTSTNYGYTFGSGTRLTVV.

The CDR3 region is CASSQVRFPPYGYTF. DNA for the CDR3: TGTGCCAGCAGCCAAGTACGGTTCCCGCCCTATGGCTACACCTTC. V gene TRBV3-1 (or the pseudogene TRBV3-2) combines with J gene TRBJ1-2; D not certain. V lost 1 base to trimming and J lost 4 bases, with 13 bases between them. The CDR3 has 15 amino acids. In germline, CDR1 is LGHDT, CDR2 YNNKEL (reference sequence).

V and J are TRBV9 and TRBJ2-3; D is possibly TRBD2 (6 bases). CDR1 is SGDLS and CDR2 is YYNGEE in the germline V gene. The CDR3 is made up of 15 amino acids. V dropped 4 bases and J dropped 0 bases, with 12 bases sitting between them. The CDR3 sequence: CASSPGDHSTDTQYF. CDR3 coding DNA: TGTGCCAGCAGCCCGGGGGACCACAGCACAGATACGCAGTATTTT.

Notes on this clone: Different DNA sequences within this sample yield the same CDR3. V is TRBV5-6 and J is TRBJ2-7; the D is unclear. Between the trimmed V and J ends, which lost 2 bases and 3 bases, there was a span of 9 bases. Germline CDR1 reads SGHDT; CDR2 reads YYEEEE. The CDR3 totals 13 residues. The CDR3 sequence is CASSLRRDYEQYF. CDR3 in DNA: TGTGCCAGCAGCTTACGGAGAGACTACGAGCAGTACTTC.

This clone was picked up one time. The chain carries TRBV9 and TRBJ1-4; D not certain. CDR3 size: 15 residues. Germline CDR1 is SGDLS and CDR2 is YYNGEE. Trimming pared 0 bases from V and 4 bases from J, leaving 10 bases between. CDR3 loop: CASSVAGRSNEKLFF. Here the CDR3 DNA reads TGTGCCAGCAGCGTAGCTGGCAGGAGTAATGAAAAACTGTTTTTT.

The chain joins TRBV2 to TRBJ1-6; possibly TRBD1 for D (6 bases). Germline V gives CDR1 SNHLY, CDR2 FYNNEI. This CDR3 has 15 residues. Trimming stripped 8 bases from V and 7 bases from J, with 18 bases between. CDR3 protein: CASRSARTENSPLHF. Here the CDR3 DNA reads TGTGCCAGCCGTTCTGCCAGGACAGAGAATTCACCCCTCCACTTT.

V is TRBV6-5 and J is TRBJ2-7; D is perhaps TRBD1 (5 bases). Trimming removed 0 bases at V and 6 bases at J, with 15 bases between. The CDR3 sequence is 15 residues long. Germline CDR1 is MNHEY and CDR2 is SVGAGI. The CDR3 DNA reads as TGTGCCAGCAGTTACTCGACGCTGCAGGGCGCCGAGCAGTACTTC. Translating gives CASSYSTLQGAEQYF.